The 22 T cell receptor beta chains in this list originate from one sample, sequenced in a study of blood T cell repertoires in COVID-19. Generated by immunoSEQ multiplex PCR, the TCRdb table keeps only in-frame clones and is missing some. In the table there are fewer than 200,000 clones, roughly 81% of which are singletons. Sequencing was performed on peripheral blood. These receptors were collected from a woman between 45 and 65 years old with COVID-19, enrolled during active disease.

The J gene is TRBJ1-4, the V gene TRBV19, with a possible D match to TRBD1 (6 bases). The germline V gene has CDR1 LNHDA and CDR2 SQIVND (reference sequence). The V end was cut by 8 bases, the J end by 0 bases, with 10 bases between. The CDR3 runs 14 residues. The CDR3, as DNA: TGTGCCAGTCGACGGACAGCAACTAATGAAAAACTGTTTTTT. Protein: CASRRTATNEKLFF.

The chain recombines TRBV6-5 with TRBJ1-2; D gene unclear. CDR3 length: 14 residues. Trimming took 7 bases from V and 7 from J, leaving 19 bases between them. CDR1 and CDR2 (germline): MNHEY, SVGAGI. CDR3 in DNA: TGTGCCAGCATATCCACTATCTCAAGTTTTGGCTACACCTTC. It yields the protein CASISTISSFGYTF.

This clone occurred many times. The rearrangement links TRBV2 to TRBJ1-5, with D maybe TRBD1 (5 bases). Trimming removed 3 bases at V and 12 bases at J, with 18 bases between. The germline gives CDR1 SNHLY, CDR2 FYNNEI. The CDR3 spans 14 residues. The CDR3 loop reads CASSEYGEGAFQHF. The CDR3 coding sequence is TGTGCCAGCAGTGAGTACGGCGAAGGGGCGTTCCAGCATTTT.

This chain joins TRBV29-1 and TRBJ1-3, with TRBD1 identical over 7 bases. The CDR3 covers 14 residues. The ends lost 4 bases at V and 0 bases at J; junction bases unmatched: 3. CDR1 is SQVTM, CDR2 ANQGSEA, per germline. The CDR3 coding sequence is TGCAGCGTTGTACAGGGGAGCTCTGGAAACACCATATATTTT. Translating it yields CSVVQGSSGNTIYF.

A single count supports this clone. The CDR3 DNA reads TGCGCCAGCAGCCTCCTTTACGGGGAGAACACCGGGGAGCTGTTTTTT. Protein product: CASSLLYGENTGELFF. J is TRBJ2-2 and V is TRBV4-3; possible D gene TRBD2, 5 bases. V was trimmed by 4 bases and J by 1 base, leaving 13 bases between them. The germline V gene encodes CDR1 LGHNA and CDR2 YSLEER. CDR3 length: 16 residues.

This clone was observed a single time. The chain has TRBV29-1 and TRBJ1-2; D is perhaps TRBD1 (5 bases). This CDR3 comprises 15 residues. V dropped 7 bases and J dropped 5 bases, with 23 bases sitting between them. The V gene's germline CDR1 is SQVTM and CDR2 ANQGSEA. The CDR3 protein is CSAPLLGPTYYGYTF. DNA for the CDR3: TGCAGCGCCCCCCTTTTGGGGCCGACTTATTATGGCTACACCTTC.

The V and J genes are TRBV11-3 and TRBJ1-6, with D tentatively TRBD1 (6 bases). The length of the CDR3 is 15 residues. Trimming cost V 5 bases and J 7 bases, with 15 bases left between them. Looked up from germline, CDR1 is SGHNT and CDR2 is YENEEA. The CDR3 here is CASSQNREWNSPLHF. The CDR3 DNA reads as TGTGCCAGCAGCCAGAACAGGGAATGGAATTCACCCCTCCACTTT.

The chain joins TRBV18 to TRBJ1-2; 9 bases match TRBD1. CDR3 length: 15 residues. The trim removed 3 bases at V and 6 bases at J, leaving 8 bases unmatched. The V gene's germline CDR1 is KGHSH and CDR2 LQKENI. The CDR3, as DNA: TGTGCCAGCTCACCCAAAGTCACAGGGGGCAATGGCTACACCTTC. It specifies CASSPKVTGGNGYTF.

The sample holds one count of this clone. J is TRBJ2-2 and V is TRBV24-1; 13 positions agree with TRBD2. Germline-derived CDR1 and CDR2 are KGHDR and SFDVKD. The CDR3 loop spans 17 amino acids. Germline trimming cut 5 bases from V and 3 bases from J; bases unmatched to any gene: 5. CDR3 residues: CATSGSGTSGDTGELFF. Written as DNA, the CDR3 is TGTGCCACCAGTGGGTCCGGGACTAGCGGGGACACCGGGGAGCTGTTTTTT.

V is TRBV7-6 and J is TRBJ1-1, with 7 bases that match TRBD1. Unmatched junction bases numbered 2, after V lost 1 base and J lost 0 bases. This CDR3 spans 15 amino acids. CDR1 and CDR2 (germline): SGHVS, FNYEAQ. Written as DNA, the CDR3 is TGTGCCAGCAGCTTAGGGGGACAGCTGAACACTGAAGCTTTCTTT. Protein sequence: CASSLGGQLNTEAFF.

The V and J genes are TRBV12-3 or TRBV12-4 and TRBJ1-2; the match to TRBD1 covers 7 bases. The J segment lost 3 bases and the V segment lost 8 bases, leaving 6 bases of the junction unmatched. CDR3 length: 13 residues. The CDR3 is CASRGGQYYGYTF. The CDR3, as DNA: TGTGCCAGCCGGGGGGGACAGTACTATGGCTACACCTTC.

The V gene is TRBV3-1 (or the pseudogene TRBV3-2), the J gene TRBJ2-1; 13 nucleotides match TRBD2. The length of the CDR3 is 16 residues. Per the germline V gene, CDR1 is LGHDT and CDR2 is YNNKEL (reference sequence). V dropped 1 base and J dropped 8; count of bases not matched to a gene: 5. The CDR3 DNA reads TGTGCCAGCAGCCAAGGGCGGACTAGCGGGGGCGATGAGCAGTTCTTC. This codes for CASSQGRTSGGDEQFF.

In this sample, this clone turned up once. V and J are TRBV6-5 and TRBJ1-2; D uncertain. Germline CDR1 MNHEY, CDR2 SVGAGI. V was pared by 2 bases and J by 3 bases, with 4 bases between. The CDR3 spans 12 residues. The CDR3 bases are TGTGCCAGCAGTTACGGAGACTATGGCTACACCTTC. Its translation is CASSYGDYGYTF.

The chain joins TRBV6-6 to TRBJ1-6, with a possible D match to TRBD1 (6 bases). V shed 6 bases and J shed 5 bases, with 14 bases lying between them. Germline CDR1 is MNHNY and CDR2 is SVGAGI (reference sequence). The CDR3 runs 15 residues. CDR3 sequence: CASRGVTGDNSPLHF. CDR3 DNA sequence: TGTGCCAGCAGGGGGGTGACAGGAGATAATTCACCCCTCCACTTT.

This clone was found once. The V call is TRBV19, the J call TRBJ2-2; the D gene is possibly TRBD2 (6 bases). CDR3 length: 14 amino acids. Per the germline V gene, CDR1 is LNHDA and CDR2 is SQIVND (reference sequence). With 4 bases removed from V and 4 bases from J, the gap between germline ends came to 10 bases. The CDR3 DNA reads as TGTGCCAGTAGTACCCAGGGAGGCACCGGGGAGCTGTTTTTT. It specifies CASSTQGGTGELFF.

This clone was seen only once. The chain couples TRBV5-1 to TRBJ2-2; the match to TRBD2 covers 10 bases. Germline CDR1 is SGHRS and CDR2 is YFSETQ. This CDR3 is built from 17 residues. After removal of 1 base from V and 2 bases from J, the junction contained 5 bases not matched to a gene. In DNA form, the CDR3 reads TGCGCCAGCAGCTTGCAACCTAGCGGGGGAAACACCGGGGAGCTGTTTTTT. It is translated as CASSLQPSGGNTGELFF.

The rearrangement joins TRBV28 to TRBJ1-3, with D uncertain. Deletions cut 3 bases from V and 0 bases from J, with 15 bases between. Germline CDR1 is MDHEN and CDR2 is SYDVKM. The CDR3 length is 17 residues. The CDR3 DNA follows: TGTGCCAGCAGTTTGCGGTCGCTACAAACCTCTGGAAACACCATATATTTT. This codes for CASSLRSLQTSGNTIYF.

This clone was seen a few times. The chain uses TRBV30 and TRBJ1-5, with D uncertain. CDR1 and CDR2 from the germline V gene are GTSNPN and SVGIG (reference sequence). V shed 4 bases and J shed 0 bases, with 7 bases lying between them. The CDR3 contains 13 residues. DNA for the CDR3: TGTGCCTGGAACCGGTATAGCAATCAGCCCCAGCATTTT. Protein sequence: CAWNRYSNQPQHF.

The chain combines TRBV7-3 with TRBJ2-5, with D possibly matching TRBD2 (6 bases). V was cut by 1 base and J by 3 bases, with 12 bases left in between. The CDR3 is 15 amino acids. CDR1 and CDR2 from the germline V gene are SGHTA and FQGTGA. As DNA, the CDR3 is TGTGCCAGCAGCTTAATTGGGGGGACCAAAGAGACCCAGTACTTC. Protein product: CASSLIGGTKETQYF.

V is TRBV19 and J is TRBJ2-2; 9 positions agree with TRBD1. The V segment lost 3 bases and the J segment 6 bases; nucleotides outside the gene matches: 5. The germline gives CDR1 LNHDA, CDR2 SQIVND (reference sequence). This CDR3 has 15 residues. The CDR3, as DNA: TGTGCCAGTAGTATGGGGACAGGGCCAGCCGGGGAGCTGTTTTTT. Protein sequence: CASSMGTGPAGELFF.

The J gene is TRBJ1-5, the V gene TRBV4-2; D unresolved. The germline V gene has CDR1 LGHNA and CDR2 YNFKEQ. The V gene lost 1 base and the J gene lost 6 bases, with 7 bases spanning the gap. The CDR3 has 13 amino acids. In DNA form, the CDR3 reads TGTGCCAGCAGCCAAGTGGAGAGTCAGCCCCAGCATTTT. Translation: CASSQVESQPQHF.

J is TRBJ1-4 and V is TRBV19, with D possibly TRBD1 on 6 matching bases. The CDR3 loop spans 14 amino acids. Germline V lookup: CDR1 LNHDA, CDR2 SQIVND (reference sequence). Between the trimmed V and J ends, which lost 5 bases and 2 bases, there was a span of 9 bases. The CDR3 nucleotides are TGTGCCAGTAGTCGAAGGGGGACTAATGAAAAACTGTTTTTT. It encodes CASSRRGTNEKLFF. The variable domain in full, with the rest retrieved from reference TRBV19 and TRBJ1-4, is DGGITQSPKYLFRKEGQNVTLSCEQNLNHDAMYWYRQDPGQGLRLIYYSQIVNDFQKGDIAEGYSVSREKKESFPLTVTSAQKNPTAFYLCASSRRGTNEKLFFGSGTQLSVL.